This T cell receptor (beta chain) was found in a study of T cells in Graves' hyperthyroidism and ophthalmopathy. General study findings and limits: Appearing also in blood were most of the thyroid clonotypes expanded above 0.001. For ophthalmopathy, model prediction preceded onset by a median roughly 6.2 months.

Germline V gene data show CDR1 as MNHEY and CDR2 as SVGEGT. The length of the CDR3 is 14 residues. V lost 2 bases and J 0 bases, leaving 8 bases between the germline ends. This clonotype showed up just a few times. Its cognate antigen is unknown. Amplification of TCR beta CDR3 regions was performed using RNA transcripts as template. An initial round of RT-PCR targeting the TCR CDR3 relied on the HTBI primer set. TCRdb redid the calling of the multiplex PCR reads with MiXCR, one entry per CDR3 protein. The table lists hundreds of thousands of distinct CDR3 sequences, 15% to 17% of them singletons. Stable Graves' hyperthyroidism meant no ophthalmopathy progression within 18 months. The PBMCs were sourced from fresh peripheral blood (about 9.7 ml).

The chain recombines TRBV6-2 or TRBV6-3 with TRBJ2-7; D gene unclear. The TCR originated in a woman aged 18-29 years with Graves' hyperthyroidism. Sequencing was carried out using blood. The CDR3 here is CASSYRTTSYEQYF. CDR3 coding DNA: TGTGCCAGCAGTTACCGGACCACCTCCTACGAGCAGTACTTC.